These 26 T cell receptor beta chains originate from one sample sequenced in a study of Ad26.COV2.S vaccination and SARS-CoV-2 variants. Treatment described: around 19 received Ad26.COV2.S at low or high dose, single or two shots; roughly five received placebo; per-sample allocation not given. Day 63 after the first injection of vaccine or placebo was the sampling time. Data came from immunoSEQ multiplex PCR; TCRdb stores just in-frame clones and leaves some out. Found here are hundreds of thousands of clones, roughly nine tenths of them singletons; the top ten hold about 2.5%. The sample here was peripheral blood, taken in a trial of Ad26.COV2.S vaccine versus placebo. The origin of the receptors is a person between 18 and 59 years old who received the Ad26.COV2.S COVID-19 vaccine or a placebo.

The rearrangement uses TRBV19 and TRBJ2-5, with TRBD1 as a possible D gene (7 bases). The ends were cut back, 3 bases at V and 9 bases at J, with 17 bases in the middle. From germline, CDR1 is LNHDA and CDR2 SQIVND (reference sequence). The CDR3 totals 14 residues. In DNA, the CDR3 is TGTGCCAGTAGTATTGGAGGGGGCGCCGGAGCCCAGTACTTC. It is translated as CASSIGGGAGAQYF. Combining the CDR3 with reference TRBV19 and TRBJ2-5 gives the whole variable domain DGGITQSPKYLFRKEGQNVTLSCEQNLNHDAMYWYRQDPGQGLRLIYYSQIVNDFQKGDIAEGYSVSREKKESFPLTVTSAQKNPTAFYLCASSIGGGAGAQYFGPGTRLLVL.

The J gene is TRBJ1-5, the V gene TRBV15, with no clear D. Germline CDR1 LNHNV, CDR2 YYDKDF (reference sequence). Trimming cost V 5 bases and J 6 bases, with 8 bases left between them. The CDR3 covers 12 residues. The CDR3 coding sequence is TGTGCCACCAGCGGTAGTGGTCAGCCCCAGCATTTT. Its protein product is CATSGSGQPQHF. The complete variable domain, with remaining parts taken from reference TRBV15 and TRBJ1-5, reads DAMVIQNPRYQVTQFGKPVTLSCSQTLNHNVMYWYQQKSSQAPKLLFHYYDKDFNNEADTPDNFQSRRPNTSFCFLDIRSPGLGDTAMYLCATSGSGQPQHFGDGTRLSIL.

The chain couples TRBV27 to TRBJ2-6; D is uncertain. V was trimmed by 3 bases and J by 1 base, leaving 7 bases between them. Germline assignment: CDR1 MNHEY and CDR2 SMNVEV (reference sequence). The CDR3 has 15 amino acids. The CDR3 nucleotides are TGTGCCAGCAGTTTCCGCCAATCTGGGGCCAACGTCCTGACTTTC. This translates into CASSFRQSGANVLTF.

The chain joins TRBV29-1 to TRBJ2-1; no reliable D call. CDR3 length: 11 amino acids. In germline, CDR1 is SQVTM, CDR2 ANQGSEA. This CDR3 is CSGGGYNEQFF. CDR3 nucleotides: TGCAGTGGCGGCGGATACAATGAGCAGTTCTTC.

In DNA form, the CDR3 reads TGTGCCAGTAGTATAGATTGGAGGGCGCCCTCTAATCAGCCCCAGCATTTT. Protein sequence: CASSIDWRAPSNQPQHF. The V gene is TRBV19, the J gene TRBJ1-5; D unresolved. The CDR3 covers 17 residues. V lost 0 bases and J lost 4, with 16 bases in between. Germline CDR1 LNHDA, CDR2 SQIVND (reference sequence).

The V call is TRBV12-3 or TRBV12-4, the J call TRBJ1-6; D is ambiguous. The CDR3 has 13 residues. V was pared by 1 base and J by 11 bases, with 9 bases between. In DNA, the CDR3 is TGTGCCAGCAGTTTAGGCCTCGCTACACCCCTCCACTTT. It yields the protein CASSLGLATPLHF.

This chain uses TRBV4-3 with TRBJ1-4, with no clear D. The V end was cut by 0 bases, the J end by 4 bases, with 6 bases between. CDR3 size: 14 residues. Germline V CDR1 and CDR2: LGHNA, YSLEER. DNA for the CDR3: TGCGCCAGCAGCCAAGAATGGTATAATGAAAAACTGTTTTTT. It encodes CASSQEWYNEKLFF.

The chain couples TRBV29-1 to TRBJ2-1; 7 bases are a match to TRBD1. CDR3 length: 13 residues. Looked up from germline, CDR1 is SQVTM and CDR2 is ANQGSEA. The junction had 5 bases not matched to a gene; V was cut back by 4 bases and J by 5 bases. The CDR3 spells CSVGGTADNEQFF. CDR3 sequence (DNA): TGCAGCGTTGGAGGGACAGCTGACAATGAGCAGTTCTTC.

The J gene is TRBJ1-6, the V gene TRBV5-1, with D possibly TRBD1 on 5 matching bases. Germline loops: CDR1 SGHRS, CDR2 YFSETQ. The CDR3 runs 16 residues. The ends were cut back, 0 bases at V and 4 bases at J, with 11 bases in the middle. CDR3 DNA sequence: TGCGCCAGCAGCTTGGAGCCGGGGGGATATAATTCACCCCTCCACTTT. It yields the protein CASSLEPGGYNSPLHF.

The chain combines TRBV7-9 with TRBJ1-6; 9 bases are a match to TRBD1. Germline values: CDR1 SEHNR, CDR2 FQNEAQ (reference sequence). The CDR3 spans 15 residues. Trimming removed 3 bases from V and 5 bases from J; junction bases left unmatched: 2. The CDR3 sequence is CASSLWDRDNSPLHF. CDR3 in DNA: TGTGCCAGCAGCTTGTGGGACAGGGATAATTCACCCCTCCACTTT.

The chain couples TRBV11-3 to TRBJ2-2; D may correspond to TRBD1 or TRBD2 (6 bases each). The V and J ends lost 4 bases and 6 bases respectively, with 12 bases between them. The CDR3 totals 14 residues. CDR1 is SGHNT and CDR2 is YENEEA in the germline V gene. CDR3 sequence reads: CASSSGGWSGELFF. CDR3 DNA: TGTGCCAGCAGCTCCGGGGGCTGGTCCGGGGAGCTGTTTTTT.

The chain couples TRBV5-1 to TRBJ2-1; D may be TRBD1 (5 bases). V dropped 4 bases and J dropped 10 bases, with 12 bases sitting between them. The CDR3 length is 12 residues. Germline V gene lookup returns CDR1 SGHRS and CDR2 YFSETQ. CDR3 sequence (DNA): TGCGCCAGCAGCCCATATCAGGGAGAGCAGTTCTTC. Its protein is CASSPYQGEQFF. Looking up the rest from reference TRBV5-1 and TRBJ2-1 gives the full variable domain: KAGVTQTPRYLIKTRGQQVTLSCSPISGHRSVSWYQQTPGQGLQFLFEYFSETQRNKGNFPGRFSGRQFSNSRSEMNVSTLELGDSALYLCASSPYQGEQFFGPGTRLTVL.

This rearrangement joins TRBV2 to TRBJ1-5; no reliable D call. This CDR3 has 13 amino acids. Per germline, CDR1 SNHLY and CDR2 FYNNEI. Between the trimmed V and J ends, which lost 1 base and 6 bases, there was a span of 7 bases. In DNA, the CDR3 is TGTGCCAGCAGTGAAGAGGTCCGTCAGCCCCAGCATTTT. Translating it yields CASSEEVRQPQHF. Together with reference TRBV2 and TRBJ1-5, the CDR3 gives the full variable domain: EPEVTQTPSHQVTQMGQEVILRCVPISNHLYFYWYRQILGQKVEFLVSFYNNEISEKSEIFDDQFSVERPDGSNFTLKIRSTKLEDSAMYFCASSEEVRQPQHFGDGTRLSIL.

V gene TRBV11-2 combines with J gene TRBJ2-3, with D possibly being TRBD1 (6 bases). The V end was cut by 5 bases, the J end by 6 bases, with 12 bases between. This CDR3 region has 13 residues. The germline CDR1 and CDR2 sequences are SGHAT and FQNNGV. This CDR3 is CASSPRDTDTQYF. In nucleotides, the CDR3 is TGTGCCAGCAGCCCCCGGGACACCGATACGCAGTATTTT.

The V and J genes are TRBV5-1 and TRBJ1-1; no clear D gene. Germline CDR1 reads SGHRS; CDR2 reads YFSETQ. This CDR3 comprises 15 residues. The V gene lost 2 bases and the J gene lost 0 bases, with 11 bases spanning the gap. CDR3 amino acids: CASSLYGRLNTEAFF. DNA for the CDR3: TGCGCCAGCAGCTTATACGGACGGCTGAACACTGAAGCTTTCTTT.

The CDR3 here is CASSLSGTRDNEQFF. The CDR3 region has the DNA TGCGCCAGCAGCCTCTCCGGGACACGAGACAATGAGCAGTTCTTC. This chain joins TRBV4-1 and TRBJ2-1; a possible D gene is TRBD1 (6 bases). From germline, CDR1 is MGHRA and CDR2 YSYEKL. CDR3 size: 15 residues. Trimming left V 4 bases short and J 5 bases short, with 15 bases between.

The chain combines TRBV15 with TRBJ2-5; 11 bases fit TRBD1. Trimming took 2 bases from V and 6 from J; bases not matched to a gene: 11. This CDR3 is 17 amino acids long. The germline V gene encodes CDR1 LNHNV and CDR2 YYDKDF (reference sequence). The CDR3 DNA reads TGTGCCACCAGCAGAAGGACAGGGGGCATATCAGAGAAGACCCAGTACTTC. It codes for CATSRRTGGISEKTQYF. Variable domain in full (rest from reference TRBV15 and TRBJ2-5): DAMVIQNPRYQVTQFGKPVTLSCSQTLNHNVMYWYQQKSSQAPKLLFHYYDKDFNNEADTPDNFQSRRPNTSFCFLDIRSPGLGDTAMYLCATSRRTGGISEKTQYFGPGTRLLVL.

The chain couples TRBV11-3 to TRBJ1-1, with D maybe TRBD1 (6 bases). The CDR3 covers 15 residues. The germline CDR1 and CDR2 sequences are SGHNT and YENEEA. Trimming left V 5 bases short and J 3 bases short, with 16 bases between. CDR3 bases: TGTGCCAGCAGCCGTGACCTGACAGGCGACACTGAAGCTTTCTTT. It specifies CASSRDLTGDTEAFF.

V gene TRBV9 combines with J gene TRBJ1-2; possibly TRBD1 for D (5 bases). Germline loops: CDR1 SGDLS, CDR2 YYNGEE. Deletions cut 4 bases from V and 8 bases from J, with 18 bases between. The CDR3 is 14 amino acids. DNA of the CDR3: TGTGCCAGCAGCCCACCGACTCGGTGGGACGGCTACACCTTC. It translates to CASSPPTRWDGYTF.

This rearrangement joins TRBV15 to TRBJ2-1, with unresolved D. V was pared by 1 base and J by 0 bases, with 10 bases between. This CDR3 has 16 residues. CDR1 LNHNV and CDR2 YYDKDF come from the germline V gene (reference sequence). In nucleotides, the CDR3 is TGTGCCACCAGCAGAGGCAGCGCTAACTCCTACAATGAGCAGTTCTTC. The encoded protein is CATSRGSANSYNEQFF.

The chain recombines TRBV5-1 with TRBJ2-3; D possibly matches TRBD1 or TRBD2 (5 bases each). Trimming cost V 6 bases and J 2 bases, with 16 bases left between them. The CDR3 has 15 amino acids. Germline V CDR1 and CDR2: SGHRS, YFSETQ. CDR3 coding DNA: TGCGCCAGCAACCAGGTGGGGGTAGCCACAGATACGCAGTATTTT. Its protein product is CASNQVGVATDTQYF.

This clone appeared a few times. This sequence joins TRBV5-6 and TRBJ1-3; D is possibly TRBD1 (6 bases). Germline assignment: CDR1 SGHDT and CDR2 YYEEEE. The CDR3 runs 16 residues. The V gene lost 5 bases and the J gene lost 0 bases, with 15 bases spanning the gap. For the CDR3, the DNA is TGTGCCAGCAGGCGGGGGGCGTATCTCTCTGGAAACACCATATATTTT. Amino acids: CASRRGAYLSGNTIYF. The full variable domain, rest sourced from reference TRBV5-6 and TRBJ1-3, is DAGVTQSPTHLIKTRGQQVTLRCSPKSGHDTVSWYQQALGQGPQFIFQYYEEEERQRGNFPDRFSGHQFPNYSSELNVNALLLGDSALYLCASRRGAYLSGNTIYFGEGSWLTVV.

The chain uses TRBV7-2 and TRBJ1-2; 8 nucleotides match TRBD1. The CDR3 extends over 15 amino acids. Germline V CDR1 and CDR2: SGHTA, FQGNSA. V lost 5 bases, J lost 3 bases, and 8 bases stayed unmatched. CDR3 amino acids: CASSVDRARDYGYTF. In nucleotides, the CDR3 is TGTGCCAGCAGCGTGGACAGGGCCAGGGACTATGGCTACACCTTC.

V and J are TRBV11-3 and TRBJ2-1, with D perhaps given as TRBD1 or TRBD2 (5 bases each). CDR3 length: 15 residues. The V gene's germline CDR1 is SGHNT and CDR2 YENEEA. V lost 5 bases and J 4 bases, leaving 15 bases between the germline ends. The CDR3 reads CASSPPRGPYNEQFF. The CDR3, as DNA: TGTGCCAGCAGCCCTCCCCGGGGACCTTACAATGAGCAGTTCTTC. The whole variable domain, filled in from reference TRBV11-3 and TRBJ2-1, reads EAGVVQSPRYKIIEKKQPVAFWCNPISGHNTLYWYLQNLGQGPELLIRYENEEAVDDSQLPKDRFSAERLKGVDSTLKIQPAELGDSAVYLCASSPPRGPYNEQFFGPGTRLTVL.

This clone was observed a single time. The chain couples TRBV5-4 to TRBJ1-1; 7 nucleotides line up with TRBD1. V was pared by 3 bases and J by 8 bases, with 13 bases of the junction left unmatched. This CDR3 has 15 residues. Germline CDR1 is SGHNT and CDR2 is YYREEE (reference sequence). CDR3 residues: CASSSTGRGQAEAFF. CDR3 DNA sequence: TGTGCCAGCAGCTCCACAGGCCGAGGACAGGCAGAAGCTTTCTTT.

The V gene is TRBV24-1, the J gene TRBJ2-1; D unclear. V gave up 5 bases and J gave up 9 bases, with 13 bases separating them. Germline values: CDR1 KGHDR, CDR2 SFDVKD. This CDR3 is built from 13 residues. CDR3 bases: TGTGCCACCAGTGTGTCAGGAATTTTTGAGCAGTTCTTC. As protein: CATSVSGIFEQFF.